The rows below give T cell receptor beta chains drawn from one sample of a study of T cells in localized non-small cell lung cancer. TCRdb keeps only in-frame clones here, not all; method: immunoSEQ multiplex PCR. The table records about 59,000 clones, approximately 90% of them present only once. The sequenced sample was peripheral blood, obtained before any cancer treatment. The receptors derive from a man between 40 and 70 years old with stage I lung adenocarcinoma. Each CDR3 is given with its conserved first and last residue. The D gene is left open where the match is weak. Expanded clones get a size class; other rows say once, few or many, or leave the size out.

CASSWGRGTYGYTF | TGTGCCAGCAGCTGGGGCCGGGGGACCTATGGCTACACCTTC | TRBJ1-2 | TRBV27 | - | - | 14
CSVDMFGGGVTEAFF | TGCAGCGTTGATATGTTTGGAGGGGGTGTCACTGAAGCTTTCTTT | TRBJ1-1 | TRBV29-1 | - | once | 15
CASNKRGGGGNYGYTF | TGCGCCAGCAACAAAAGAGGAGGGGGTGGTAACTATGGCTACACCTTC | TRBJ1-2 | TRBV4-3 | - | - | 16
CASSDIVDTGNTIYF | TGTGCCAGCAGTGATATTGTGGACACTGGAAACACCATATATTTT | TRBJ1-3 | TRBV25-1 | - | medium-sized | 15
CASSVMTSGGTDTQYF | TGTGCCAGCAGCGTCATGACTAGCGGGGGCACAGATACGCAGTATTTT | TRBJ2-3 | TRBV9 | TRBD2 | - | 16
CASSHPYRYNEQFF | TGTGCCAGCAGCCACCCATACCGATACAATGAGCAGTTCTTC | TRBJ2-1 | TRBV14 | - | - | 14
CASSATLKGEQFF | TGTGCCAGCTCAGCAACACTTAAGGGTGAGCAGTTCTTC | TRBJ2-1 | TRBV18 | - | - | 13
CASSSGSTDTQYF | TGTGCCAGCAGTAGCGGGAGCACAGATACGCAGTATTTT | TRBJ2-3 | TRBV6-6 | - | - | 13
CASTSGGSPRETQYF | TGTGCCAGCACCTCGGGGGGGAGTCCGAGAGAGACCCAGTACTTC | TRBJ2-5 | TRBV7-8 | TRBD2 | - | 15
CASSLDRQPQHF | TGTGCCAGCAGCTTAGACAGGCAGCCCCAGCATTTT | TRBJ1-5 | TRBV7-9 | - | - | 12
CASSLPGNTGELFF | TGTGCCAGCAGCTTGCCAGGGAACACCGGGGAGCTGTTTTTT | TRBJ2-2 | TRBV5-4 | - | - | 14
CASRGSSYEQYF | TGTGCCAGCAGAGGGAGCTCCTACGAGCAGTACTTC | TRBJ2-7 | TRBV28 | - | - | 12
CASSLGTGQETQYF | TGCGCCAGCAGCCTCGGGACAGGACAAGAGACCCAGTACTTC | TRBJ2-5 | TRBV4-1 | TRBD1 | - | 14
CASSQPRTVTSQETQYF | TGCGCCAGCAGCCAACCCCGAACGGTGACGTCCCAAGAGACCCAGTACTTC | TRBJ2-5 | TRBV4-1 | - | - | 17
CASGGLVEKLFF | TGTGCCAGCGGAGGACTAGTAGAAAAACTGTTTTTT | TRBJ1-4 | TRBV6-1 | - | - | 12
CSVRESGRGNTIYF | TGCAGCGTGAGGGAGTCGGGCAGGGGAAACACCATATATTTT | TRBJ1-3 | TRBV29-1 | - | - | 14
CASNEDSFGTDTQYF | TGTGCCAGCAACGAGGACTCCTTTGGCACAGATACGCAGTATTTT | TRBJ2-3 | TRBV7-2 | - | - | 15
CASSRLAGLNEQFF | TGTGCCAGCAGCCGACTAGCGGGATTGAATGAGCAGTTCTTC | TRBJ2-1 | TRBV7-2 | TRBD2 | - | 14
CASSSVPSAGELFF | TGTGCCAGCAGCTCCGTTCCAAGCGCCGGGGAGCTGTTTTTT | TRBJ2-2 | TRBV5-4 | - | - | 14
CASSQDGAAGDVLTF | TGTGCCAGCAGCCAAGATGGGGCCGCGGGGGACGTCCTGACTTTC | TRBJ2-6 | TRBV4-2 | TRBD2 | - | 15
CASSDGMNTEAFF | TGTGCCAGCAGTGACGGTATGAACACTGAAGCTTTCTTT | TRBJ1-1 | TRBV25-1 | - | - | 13
CASSVGGRGGTGELFF | TGTGCCAGCAGCGTAGGAGGAAGGGGTGGCACCGGGGAGCTGTTTTTT | TRBJ2-2 | TRBV9 | - | - | 16
CASRFRDPPLYNEQFF | TGTGCCAGCAGGTTCAGGGATCCACCTCTCTACAATGAGCAGTTCTTC | TRBJ2-1 | TRBV2 | - | - | 16
CASRRSQEETQYF | TGCGCCAGCAGGAGGAGTCAAGAAGAGACCCAGTACTTC | TRBJ2-5 | TRBV5-1 | - | - | 13
CASSLAKGTQYF | TGTGCCAGCAGCTTAGCTAAAGGGACCCAGTACTTC | TRBJ2-5 | TRBV7-2 | - | - | 12
CATRDRASNQPQHF | TGTGCCACCCGCGACAGGGCTAGCAATCAGCCCCAGCATTTT | TRBJ1-5 | TRBV19 | TRBD1 | - | 14
CASSLVGRAGEKLFF | TGTGCCAGCAGTTTAGTCGGCAGGGCTGGAGAAAAACTGTTTTTT | TRBJ1-4 | TRBV27 | - | - | 15
CASSSYLETFEQFF | TGTGCCAGCAGCTCATATCTAGAGACCTTCGAGCAGTTCTTC | TRBJ2-1 | TRBV7-2 | - | - | 14
CATSRRAGGNTEAFF | TGTGCCACCAGCCGGAGGGCAGGGGGGAACACTGAAGCTTTCTTT | TRBJ1-1 | TRBV15 | TRBD1 | - | 15
CSAGDDYEQYF | TGCAGTGCCGGGGACGACTACGAGCAGTACTTC | TRBJ2-7 | TRBV20-1 | - | - | 11
CASSLPFQTQYF | TGTGCCAGCAGTCTCCCTTTCCAGACCCAGTACTTC | TRBJ2-5 | TRBV6-1 | - | - | 12
CASSKTGIEKLFF | TGTGCCAGCAGCAAGACAGGGATTGAAAAACTGTTTTTT | TRBJ1-4 | TRBV6-6 | TRBD1 | - | 13
CASSPQGSADTQYF | TGTGCCAGCAGCCCTCAAGGGAGTGCGGATACGCAGTATTTT | TRBJ2-3 | TRBV6-4 | - | - | 14
CASSLVGNTGELFF | TGCGCCAGCAGCTTGGTGGGGAACACCGGGGAGCTGTTTTTT | TRBJ2-2 | TRBV5-1 | - | - | 14
CASSPGTSGPYNEQFF | TGTGCCAGCAGCCCCGGGACTAGCGGACCCTACAATGAGCAGTTCTTC | TRBJ2-1 | TRBV7-9 | TRBD2 | - | 16
CASSLYGTDTGELFF | TGCGCCAGCAGCCTCTACGGGACAGACACCGGGGAGCTGTTTTTT | TRBJ2-2 | TRBV4-1 | TRBD1 | - | 15
CSVGPRLSEQYF | TGCAGCGTTGGACCCAGACTCTCCGAGCAGTACTTC | TRBJ2-7 | TRBV29-1 | - | - | 12
CASSYSTPAGIEQYF | TGTGCCAGCAGTTACTCGACCCCGGCGGGGATCGAGCAGTACTTC | TRBJ2-7 | TRBV6-7 | - | - | 15
CASSPTGFGEKLFF | TGTGCCAGCAGCCCGACAGGGTTCGGAGAAAAACTGTTTTTT | TRBJ1-4 | TRBV5-6 | TRBD1 | once | 14
CASSQGRGLGRAGGNYEQYF | TGTGCCAGCAGCCAAGGCAGGGGGCTTGGTCGAGCGGGAGGGAACTACGAGCAGTACTTC | TRBJ2-7 | TRBV14 | TRBD2 | - | 20
CAWSASGTGGSPLHF | TGTGCCTGGAGTGCTTCTGGGACAGGGGGATCACCCCTCCACTTT | TRBJ1-6 | TRBV30 | TRBD1 | - | 15
CASSLGGTVSTDTQYF | TGTGCCAGCAGCTTAGGAGGGACGGTGAGCACAGATACGCAGTATTTT | TRBJ2-3 | TRBV7-9 | - | - | 16
CASSLGQGNSPLHF | TGCGCCAGCAGCTTAGGACAGGGGAATTCACCCCTCCACTTT | TRBJ1-6 | TRBV5-1 | TRBD1 | once | 14
CASSQDGRTSASTDTQYF | TGCGCCAGCAGCCAAGATGGGAGGACTAGCGCTAGCACAGATACGCAGTATTTT | TRBJ2-3 | TRBV4-1 | TRBD2 | - | 18
CASSLPGTSGISEQFF | TGTGCCAGCAGCTTACCCGGGACTAGCGGGATTTCTGAGCAGTTCTTC | TRBJ2-1 | TRBV5-6 | TRBD2 | - | 16
CASSENPSGAGGSHEQFF | TGTGCCAGCAGCGAAAATCCTTCGGGAGCGGGAGGTTCCCATGAGCAGTTCTTC | TRBJ2-1 | TRBV6-1 | TRBD2 | - | 18
CASSPRVEYEQYF | TGTGCCAGCTCACCAAGGGTAGAGTACGAGCAGTACTTC | TRBJ2-7 | TRBV18 | - | once | 13
CASSAGIQETQYF | TGCGCCAGCAGCGCAGGGATCCAAGAGACCCAGTACTTC | TRBJ2-5 | TRBV5-1 | - | - | 13
CSVEQDRGRMNTEAFF | TGCAGCGTTGAACAGGACAGGGGGCGGATGAACACTGAAGCTTTCTTT | TRBJ1-1 | TRBV29-1 | TRBD1 | - | 16
CASSQDLGRWKLDTQYF | TGCGCCAGCAGCCAAGATCTGGGCCGGTGGAAATTGGATACGCAGTATTTT | TRBJ2-3 | TRBV4-1 | - | few | 17
CASRGSGSYEQYF | TGTGCCAGCAGGGGTAGCGGATCCTACGAGCAGTACTTC | TRBJ2-7 | TRBV5-4 | - | - | 13